The clone carrying this TCR beta chain occurred many times. The stable label applied to hyperthyroidism with no ophthalmopathy within 18 months of follow-up. PBMCs originated in 10 ml of fresh peripheral blood. Researchers took RNA transcripts and amplified TCR beta CDR3 regions from them. RT-PCR in the first round used HTBI primers; a second-round multiplex PCR followed. Using its own MiXCR run on the multiplex PCR reads, TCRdb lists one record per CDR3 protein. The data contain 600,000 to 650,000 distinct CDR3 sequences, 22% of them singletons. This record comes from a study of Graves' ophthalmopathy and Graves' hyperthyroidism. V was pared by 1 base and J by 7 bases, with 6 bases of the junction left unmatched. This CDR3 spans 15 amino acids.

The sample consisted of peripheral blood. The chain employs TRBV12-3 or TRBV12-4 and TRBJ1-5; 8 bases agree with TRBD1. The TCR comes from a woman aged 18-35 years with stable Graves' hyperthyroidism. Some clones in this sample may be carry-over from other donors' samples. The CDR3 protein is CASSLGLQGEQPQHF. CDR3 nucleotides: TGTGCCAGCAGTTTAGGTTTACAGGGGGAACAGCCCCAGCATTTT.